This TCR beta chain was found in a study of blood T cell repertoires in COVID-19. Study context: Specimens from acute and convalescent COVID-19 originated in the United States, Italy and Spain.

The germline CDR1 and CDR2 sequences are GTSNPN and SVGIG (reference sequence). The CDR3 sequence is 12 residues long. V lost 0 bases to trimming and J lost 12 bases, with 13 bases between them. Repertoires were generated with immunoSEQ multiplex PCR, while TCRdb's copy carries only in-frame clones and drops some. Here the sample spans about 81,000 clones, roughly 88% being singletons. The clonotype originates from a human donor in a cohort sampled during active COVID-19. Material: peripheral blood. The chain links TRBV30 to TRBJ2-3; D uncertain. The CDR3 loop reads CAWSVLTFNQYF. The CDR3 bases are TGTGCCTGGAGTGTATTGACTTTTAATCAGTATTTT.